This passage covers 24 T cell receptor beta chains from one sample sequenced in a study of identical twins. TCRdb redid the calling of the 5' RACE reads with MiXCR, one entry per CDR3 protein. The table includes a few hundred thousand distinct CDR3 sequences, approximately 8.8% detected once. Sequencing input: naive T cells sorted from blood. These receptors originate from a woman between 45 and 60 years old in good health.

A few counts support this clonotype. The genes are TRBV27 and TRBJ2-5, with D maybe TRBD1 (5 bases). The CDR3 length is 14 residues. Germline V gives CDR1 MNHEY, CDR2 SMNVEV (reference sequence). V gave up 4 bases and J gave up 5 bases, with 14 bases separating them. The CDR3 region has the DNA TGTGCCAGCAGTTCTCAGGGTCTTGGGGAGACCCAGTACTTC. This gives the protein CASSSQGLGETQYF.

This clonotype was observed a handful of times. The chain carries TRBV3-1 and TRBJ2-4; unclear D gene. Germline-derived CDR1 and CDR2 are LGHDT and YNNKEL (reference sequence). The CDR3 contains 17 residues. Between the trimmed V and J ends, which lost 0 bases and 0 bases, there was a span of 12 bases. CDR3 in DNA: TGTGCCAGCAGCCAAGACTGGTTTGGGTCAGCCAAAAACATTCAGTACTTC. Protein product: CASSQDWFGSAKNIQYF. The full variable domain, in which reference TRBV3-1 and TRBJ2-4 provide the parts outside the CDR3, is DTAVSQTPKYLVTQMGNDKSIKCEQNLGHDTMYWYKQDSKKFLKIMFSYNNKELIINETVPNRFSPKSPDKAHLNLHINSLELGDSAVYFCASSQDWFGSAKNIQYFGAGTRLSVL.

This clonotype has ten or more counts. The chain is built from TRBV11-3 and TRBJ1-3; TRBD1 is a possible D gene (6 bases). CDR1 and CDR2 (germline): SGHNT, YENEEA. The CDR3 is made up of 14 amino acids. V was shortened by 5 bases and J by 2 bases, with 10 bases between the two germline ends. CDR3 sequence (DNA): TGTGCCAGCAGCCTACGACAGGCTGGAAACACCATATATTTT. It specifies CASSLRQAGNTIYF.

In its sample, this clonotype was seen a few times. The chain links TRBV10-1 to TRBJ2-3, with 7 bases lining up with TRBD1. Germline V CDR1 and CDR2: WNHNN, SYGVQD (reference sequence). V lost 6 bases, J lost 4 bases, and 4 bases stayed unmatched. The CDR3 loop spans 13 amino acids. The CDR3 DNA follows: TGCGCCAGCAGCTACAGGGGTTCAGATACGCAGTATTTT. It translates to CASSYRGSDTQYF.

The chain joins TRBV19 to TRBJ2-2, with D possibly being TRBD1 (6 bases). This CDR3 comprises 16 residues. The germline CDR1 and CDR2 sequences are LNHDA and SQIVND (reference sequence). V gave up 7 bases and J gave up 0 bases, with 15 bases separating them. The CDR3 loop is CASTNPGVTNTGELFF. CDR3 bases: TGTGCCAGTACGAACCCAGGGGTAACGAACACCGGGGAGCTGTTTTTT.

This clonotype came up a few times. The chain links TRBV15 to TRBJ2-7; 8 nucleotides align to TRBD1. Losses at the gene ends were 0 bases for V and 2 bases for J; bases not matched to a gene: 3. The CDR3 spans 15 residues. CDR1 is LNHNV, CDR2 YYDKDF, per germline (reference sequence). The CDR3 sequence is CATSRETGETYEQYF. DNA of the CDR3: TGTGCCACCAGCAGAGAGACAGGGGAAACCTACGAGCAGTACTTC.

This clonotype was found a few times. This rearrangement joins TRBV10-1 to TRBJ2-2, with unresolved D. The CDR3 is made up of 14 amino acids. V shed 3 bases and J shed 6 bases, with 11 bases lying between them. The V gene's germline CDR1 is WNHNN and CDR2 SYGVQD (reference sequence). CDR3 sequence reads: CASSDGALSGELFF. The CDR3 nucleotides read TGCGCCAGCAGTGATGGAGCTCTGTCCGGGGAGCTGTTTTTT.

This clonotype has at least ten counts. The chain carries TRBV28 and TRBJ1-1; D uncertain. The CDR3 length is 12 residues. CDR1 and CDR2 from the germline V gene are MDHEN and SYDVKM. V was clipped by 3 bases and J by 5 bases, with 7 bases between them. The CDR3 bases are TGTGCCAGCAGTTTGAAGTTAACTGAAGCTTTCTTT. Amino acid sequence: CASSLKLTEAFF.

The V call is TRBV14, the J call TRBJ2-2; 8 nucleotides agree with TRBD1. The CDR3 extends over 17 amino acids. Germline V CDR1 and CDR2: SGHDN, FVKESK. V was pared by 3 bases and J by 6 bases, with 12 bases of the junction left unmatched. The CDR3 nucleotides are TGTGCCAGCAGCCAGCCCCACAGGGGGTTACGGTCCGGGGAGCTGTTTTTT. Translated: CASSQPHRGLRSGELFF.

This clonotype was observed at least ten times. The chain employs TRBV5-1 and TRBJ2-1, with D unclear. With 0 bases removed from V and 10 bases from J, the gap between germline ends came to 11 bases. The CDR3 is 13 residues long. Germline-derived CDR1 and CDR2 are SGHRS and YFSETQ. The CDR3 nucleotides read TGCGCCAGCAGCTTGGCAATTAGGCTCGAGCAGTTCTTC. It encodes CASSLAIRLEQFF.

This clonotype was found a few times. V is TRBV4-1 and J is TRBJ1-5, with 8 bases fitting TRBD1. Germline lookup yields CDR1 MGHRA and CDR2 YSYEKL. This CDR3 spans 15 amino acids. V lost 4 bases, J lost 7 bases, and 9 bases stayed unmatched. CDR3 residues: CASSLGQGGTQPQHF. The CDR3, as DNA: TGCGCCAGCAGCCTCGGACAGGGTGGTACCCAGCCCCAGCATTTT.

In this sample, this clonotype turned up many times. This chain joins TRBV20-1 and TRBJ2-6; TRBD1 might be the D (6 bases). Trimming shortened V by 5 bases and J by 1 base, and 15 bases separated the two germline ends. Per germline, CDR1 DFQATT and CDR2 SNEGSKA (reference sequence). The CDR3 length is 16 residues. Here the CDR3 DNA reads TGCAGTGCTCCATCACCCGGACAGTCTGGGGCCAACGTCCTGACTTTC. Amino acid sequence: CSAPSPGQSGANVLTF.

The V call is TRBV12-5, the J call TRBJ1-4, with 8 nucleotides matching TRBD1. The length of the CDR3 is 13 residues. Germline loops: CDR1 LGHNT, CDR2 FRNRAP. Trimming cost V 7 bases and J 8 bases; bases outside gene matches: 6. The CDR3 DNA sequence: TGTGCTAGTGTCGTACAGGGGGAAGAAAAACTGTTTTTT. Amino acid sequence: CASVVQGEEKLFF.

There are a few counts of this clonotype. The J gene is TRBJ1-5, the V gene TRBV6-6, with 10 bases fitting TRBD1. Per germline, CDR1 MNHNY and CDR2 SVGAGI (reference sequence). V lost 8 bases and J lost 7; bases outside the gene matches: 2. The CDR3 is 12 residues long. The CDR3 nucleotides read TGTGCCAGCGACAGGGGGCAACAGCCCCAGCATTTT. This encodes CASDRGQQPQHF.

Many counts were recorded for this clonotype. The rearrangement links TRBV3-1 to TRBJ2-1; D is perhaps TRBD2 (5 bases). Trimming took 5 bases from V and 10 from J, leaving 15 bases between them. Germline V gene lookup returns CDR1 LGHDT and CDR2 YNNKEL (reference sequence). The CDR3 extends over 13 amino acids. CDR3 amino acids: CASSDSDFNEQFF. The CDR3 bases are TGTGCCAGCAGCGATAGCGACTTCAACGAGCAGTTCTTC.

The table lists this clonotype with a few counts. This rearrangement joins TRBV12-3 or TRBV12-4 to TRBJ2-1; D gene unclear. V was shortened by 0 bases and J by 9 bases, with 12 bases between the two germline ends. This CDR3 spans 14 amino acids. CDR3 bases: TGTGCCAGCAGTTTAGCCGGGTCCACGGGTGAGCAGTTCTTC. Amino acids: CASSLAGSTGEQFF.

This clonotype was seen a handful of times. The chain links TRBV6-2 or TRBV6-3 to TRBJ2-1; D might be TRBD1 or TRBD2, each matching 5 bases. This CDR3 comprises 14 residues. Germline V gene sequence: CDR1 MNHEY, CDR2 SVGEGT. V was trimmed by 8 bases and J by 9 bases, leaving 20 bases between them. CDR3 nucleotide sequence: TGTGCCAGCCTACGGGGTCTAGAGCAGGGTGAGCAGTTCTTC. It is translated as CASLRGLEQGEQFF.

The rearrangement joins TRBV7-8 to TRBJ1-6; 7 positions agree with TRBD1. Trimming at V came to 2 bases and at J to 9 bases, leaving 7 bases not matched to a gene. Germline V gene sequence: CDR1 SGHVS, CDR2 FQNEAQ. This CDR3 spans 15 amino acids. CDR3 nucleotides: TGTGCCAGCAGCTTACCACCCGGGACAGCTTCACCCCTCCACTTT. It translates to CASSLPPGTASPLHF.

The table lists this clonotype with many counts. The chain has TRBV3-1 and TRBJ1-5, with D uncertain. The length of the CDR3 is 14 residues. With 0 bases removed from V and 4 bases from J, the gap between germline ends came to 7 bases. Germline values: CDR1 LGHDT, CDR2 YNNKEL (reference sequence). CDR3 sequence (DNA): TGTGCCAGCAGCCAAGATACAGCGAATCAGCCCCAGCATTTT. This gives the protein CASSQDTANQPQHF.

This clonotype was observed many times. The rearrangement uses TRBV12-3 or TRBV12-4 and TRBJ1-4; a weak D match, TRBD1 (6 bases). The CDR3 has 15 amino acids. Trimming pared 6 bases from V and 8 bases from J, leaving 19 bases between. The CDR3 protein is CASRGRGPRGEKLFF. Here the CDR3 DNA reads TGTGCCAGCAGGGGCAGGGGACCCCGCGGGGAAAAACTGTTTTTT.

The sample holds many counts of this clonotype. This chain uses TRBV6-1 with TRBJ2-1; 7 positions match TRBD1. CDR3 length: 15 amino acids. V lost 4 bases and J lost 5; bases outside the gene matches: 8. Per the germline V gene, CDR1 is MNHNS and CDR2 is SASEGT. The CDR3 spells CASSVKGAANNEQFF. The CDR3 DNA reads TGTGCCAGCAGTGTGAAGGGGGCGGCCAACAATGAGCAGTTCTTC.

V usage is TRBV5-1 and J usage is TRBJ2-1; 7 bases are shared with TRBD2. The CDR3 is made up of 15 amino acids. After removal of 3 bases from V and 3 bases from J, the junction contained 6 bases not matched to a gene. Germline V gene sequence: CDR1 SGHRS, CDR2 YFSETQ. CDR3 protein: CASSWVTSSYNEQFF. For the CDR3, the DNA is TGCGCCAGCAGCTGGGTGACTAGCAGCTACAATGAGCAGTTCTTC.

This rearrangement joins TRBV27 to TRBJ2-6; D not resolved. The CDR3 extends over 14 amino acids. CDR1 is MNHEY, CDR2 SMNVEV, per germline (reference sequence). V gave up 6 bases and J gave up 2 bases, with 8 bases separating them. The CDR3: CASRVIAGANVLTF. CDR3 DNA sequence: TGTGCCAGCAGGGTGATAGCTGGGGCCAACGTCCTGACTTTC.

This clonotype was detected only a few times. The CDR3 coding sequence is TGCAGTGCGCCCAGGACACCCCTAACAACAGATACGCAGTATTTT. Protein: CSAPRTPLTTDTQYF. The chain employs TRBV20-1 and TRBJ2-3; D is possibly TRBD1 (5 bases). Germline CDR1 and CDR2: DFQATT and SNEGSKA (reference sequence). V gave up 6 bases and J gave up 3 bases, with 19 bases separating them. CDR3 length: 15 residues.